This entry is about one T cell receptor beta chain. The data were obtained in a study of chemoradiotherapy in HPV16-positive cancers. With 8 bases clipped from V and 8 bases from J, the junction kept 6 bases outside the gene matches. The CDR3 has 12 residues. Germline-derived CDR1 and CDR2 are SGHTA and FQGNSA. The protocol was immunoSEQ multiplex PCR, while the TCRdb copy is restricted to in-frame clones and leaves out a portion. The sample records around 6,200 clones, over 60% being singletons. The sample in question was tumor tissue, obtained from a patient who underwent chemoradiotherapy. This sequence joins TRBV7-2 and TRBJ1-2; 9 bases fit TRBD1. The receptor was derived from a human donor with HPV-associated anogenital cancer. The CDR3 here is CASSQGAGGYTF. CDR3 in DNA: TGTGCCAGCTCACAGGGGGCAGGCGGCTACACCTTC.